This entry concerns a single T cell receptor (beta chain). V lost 3 bases to trimming and J lost 4 bases, with 15 bases between them. In germline, CDR1 is GTSNPN, CDR2 SVGIG (reference sequence). The CDR3 runs to 14 residues. This sample is drawn from a study of technical replicates of blood from a few donors. TCRdb's copy holds only in-frame clones and misses some; the assay was immunoSEQ multiplex PCR. The data contain approximately 81,000 clones, under 96% of them singletons. The sequenced sample consisted of T cells isolated from PBMCs. V gene TRBV30 combines with J gene TRBJ1-1, with a possible D match to TRBD1 (5 bases). The TCR originated in a human donor in good health. This CDR3 is CAWRLGPGPTEAFF. The CDR3 DNA is TGTGCCTGGAGATTGGGGCCAGGGCCCACTGAAGCTTTCTTT.